What follows is one T cell receptor beta chain and its context. No antigen is known for it. V lost 7 bases, J lost 7 bases, and 16 bases stayed unmatched. The CDR3 consists of 15 residues. Germline V lookup: CDR1 SQVTM, CDR2 ANQGSEA. This sample is drawn from a study of OX40 agonist ivuxolimab in advanced cancers. The study, taken as a whole, reports: Determination of antigen specificity was not performed for the expanded peripheral T cells. CD4+ and CD8+ blood T cells expanded clonally by week 6 at 0.1 to 3.0 mg/kg.

TCRdb's copy holds only in-frame clones and misses some; the assay was immunoSEQ multiplex PCR. The sample has 37,000 or so clones; just under 75% are singletons. The source is an adult with an advanced solid tumor such as melanoma, head and neck, liver or kidney cancer. The sample in question was CD4+ or CD8+ T cells sorted from blood, obtained in a trial of the OX40 agonist ivuxolimab. V gene TRBV29-1 combines with J gene TRBJ2-1; 7 bases are a match to TRBD2. The CDR3 region has the DNA TGCAGCGCCCACCATGGGGGGGAGGTGCTGAATGAGCAGTTCTTC. Its translation is CSAHHGGEVLNEQFF.